This T cell receptor beta chain comes out of a study of blood T cell repertoires in COVID-19. Turning to the study itself: The United States, Italy and Spain provided the acute and convalescent COVID-19 samples. In each case, the material was cDNA or gDNA derived from T cells, B-cell-depleted T cells, or PBMCs.

Germline V gene lookup returns CDR1 SEHNR and CDR2 FQNEAQ (reference sequence). Germline trimming cut 6 bases from V and 2 bases from J; bases unmatched to any gene: 11. The CDR3 is 18 residues long. Methods used by the authors: It was from reference gene primer amplification that nucleated cell counts were estimated. Here immunoSEQ multiplex PCR was the method, and the copy in TCRdb shows in-frame clones only, minus some. The V and J calls and the clone size are those of that table, but D and trimming were determined from the DNA. The data show about 180,000 clones, with over 75% seen just once and over 2.5% held by the top ten.

The rearrangement uses TRBV7-9 and TRBJ2-1, with 12 bases fitting TRBD2. Sequenced input: peripheral blood. The sequence was obtained from a man in his 60s with acute or convalescent COVID-19. The CDR3 DNA is TGTGCCAGCAGACCAGGGACTAGCGGGTTTCCTCCCTACAATGAGCAGTTCTTC. Translating it yields CASRPGTSGFPPYNEQFF.